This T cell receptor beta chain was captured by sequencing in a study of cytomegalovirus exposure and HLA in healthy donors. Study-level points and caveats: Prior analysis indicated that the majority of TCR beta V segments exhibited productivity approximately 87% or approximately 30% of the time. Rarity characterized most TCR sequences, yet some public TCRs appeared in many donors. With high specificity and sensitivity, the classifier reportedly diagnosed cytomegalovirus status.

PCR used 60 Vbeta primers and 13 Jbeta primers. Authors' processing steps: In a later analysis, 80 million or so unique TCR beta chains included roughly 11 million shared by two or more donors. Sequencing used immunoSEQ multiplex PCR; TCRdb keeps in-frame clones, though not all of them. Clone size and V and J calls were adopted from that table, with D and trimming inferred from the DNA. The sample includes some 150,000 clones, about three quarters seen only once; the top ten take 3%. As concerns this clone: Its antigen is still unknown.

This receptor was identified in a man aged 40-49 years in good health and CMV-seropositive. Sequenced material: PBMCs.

The CDR3 region has the DNA TGTGCCAGCAGTTATTACGGGGAGGTCTATGGCTACACCTTC. This sequence encodes CASSYYGEVYGYTF. The rearrangement links TRBV6-5 to TRBJ1-2; D is ambiguous. Germline lookup yields CDR1 MNHEY and CDR2 SVGAGI. Trimming left V 3 bases short and J 4 bases short, with 12 bases between. The CDR3 sequence is 14 residues long.